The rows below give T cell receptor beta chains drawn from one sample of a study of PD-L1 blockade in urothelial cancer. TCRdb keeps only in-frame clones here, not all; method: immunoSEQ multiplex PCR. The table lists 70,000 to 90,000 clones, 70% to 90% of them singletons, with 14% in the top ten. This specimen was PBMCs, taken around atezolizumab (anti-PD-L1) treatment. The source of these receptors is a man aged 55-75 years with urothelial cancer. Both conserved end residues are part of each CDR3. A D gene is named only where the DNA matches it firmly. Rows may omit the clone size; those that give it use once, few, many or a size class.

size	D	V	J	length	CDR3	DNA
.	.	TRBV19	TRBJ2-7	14	CASSRRDRKGEQYF	TGTGCCAGTAGTAGACGAGACCGGAAGGGGGAGCAGTACTTC
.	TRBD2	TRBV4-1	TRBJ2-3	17	CASSQGIAGGNTDTQYF	TGCGCCAGCAGCCAAGGAATAGCGGGGGGGAACACAGATACGCAGTATTTT
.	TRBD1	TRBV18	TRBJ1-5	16	CASSPSGTANNQPQHF	TGTGCCAGCTCACCATCCGGGACAGCCAACAATCAGCCCCAGCATTTT
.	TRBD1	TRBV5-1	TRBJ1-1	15	CASSFRTGRNTEAFF	TGCGCCAGCAGCTTCCGGACAGGGAGGAACACTGAAGCTTTCTTT
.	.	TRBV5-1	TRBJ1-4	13	CASRGGDNEKLFF	TGCGCCAGCAGGGGAGGAGATAATGAAAAACTGTTTTTT
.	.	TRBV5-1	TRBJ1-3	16	CATSPDSFAAGNTIYF	TGCGCCACCAGCCCGGACAGTTTTGCCGCCGGAAACACCATATATTTT
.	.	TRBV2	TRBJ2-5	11	CASAGQETQYF	TGTGCCAGCGCAGGCCAAGAGACCCAGTACTTC
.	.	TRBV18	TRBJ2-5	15	CASSPYNSGQETQYF	TGTGCCAGCTCACCCTACAATAGCGGTCAAGAGACCCAGTACTTC
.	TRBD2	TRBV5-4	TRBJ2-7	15	CASSFRTSGSYEQYF	TGTGCCAGCAGCTTTCGGACTAGCGGGAGCTACGAGCAGTACTTC
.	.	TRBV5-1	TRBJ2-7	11	CASSLAGEQYF	TGCGCCAGCAGCTTGGCCGGTGAGCAGTACTTC
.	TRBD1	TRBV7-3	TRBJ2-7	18	CASSLKGARDRECYEQYF	TGTGCCAGCAGCTTAAAGGGGGCCCGGGACAGGGAGTGCTACGAGCAGTACTTC
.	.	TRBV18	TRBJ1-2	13	CASSPTDSYGYTF	TGTGCCAGCTCACCAACGGACAGCTATGGCTACACCTTC
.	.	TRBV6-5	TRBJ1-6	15	CASRPRRTNNSPLHF	TGTGCCAGCAGACCAAGGAGGACTAACAATTCACCCCTCCACTTT
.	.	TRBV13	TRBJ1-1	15	CASSSKPKVGTEAFF	TGTGCCAGCAGCTCTAAACCTAAGGTCGGGACTGAAGCTTTCTTT
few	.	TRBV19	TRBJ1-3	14	CASKAGRTGNTIYF	TGTGCCAGTAAGGCAGGCAGGACTGGAAACACCATATATTTT
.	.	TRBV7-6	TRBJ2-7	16	CASSLNLGEQAYEQYF	TGTGCCAGCAGCTTGAATCTCGGGGAGCAAGCCTACGAGCAGTACTTC
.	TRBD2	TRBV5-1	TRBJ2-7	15	CASSLVSSGGSGQYF	TGCGCCAGCAGCTTGGTGTCTAGCGGTGGGAGTGGGCAGTACTTC
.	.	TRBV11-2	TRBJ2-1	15	CASSLSDSPARKPFF	TGTGCCAGCAGCTTATCTGACAGCCCTGCCCGTAAGCCGTTCTTC
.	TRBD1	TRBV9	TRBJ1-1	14	CASSVQTGGTEAFF	TGTGCCAGCAGCGTACAGACAGGGGGCACTGAAGCTTTCTTT
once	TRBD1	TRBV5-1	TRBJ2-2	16	CASSLAGTGGTGELFF	TGCGCCAGCAGCTTGGCCGGGACAGGGGGCACTGGGGAGCTGTTTTTT
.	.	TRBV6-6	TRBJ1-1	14	CASSDRGGDTEAFF	TGTGCCAGCAGCGACCGGGGGGGCGACACTGAAGCTTTCTTT
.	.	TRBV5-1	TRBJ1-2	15	CASSRNPSFNYGYTF	TGCGCCAGCAGCCGAAATCCCAGTTTTAACTATGGCTACACCTTC
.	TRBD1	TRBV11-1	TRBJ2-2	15	CASRRDRVNTGELFF	TGTGCCAGCAGACGGGACAGGGTGAACACCGGGGAGCTGTTTTTT
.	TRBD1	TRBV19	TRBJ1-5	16	CASRQGQGTGNQPQHF	TGTGCCAGTAGACAGGGACAGGGGACGGGCAATCAGCCCCAGCATTTT
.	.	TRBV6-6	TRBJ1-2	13	CASSRGKGNGYTF	TGTGCCAGCAGTCGGGGTAAAGGGAATGGCTACACCTTC
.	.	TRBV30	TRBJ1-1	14	CAWRIGVLGTEAFF	TGTGCCTGGAGAATAGGGGTTCTGGGTACTGAAGCTTTCTTT
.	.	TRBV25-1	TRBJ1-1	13	CASSEWGDTEAFF	TGTGCCAGCAGTGAATGGGGGGACACTGAAGCTTTCTTT
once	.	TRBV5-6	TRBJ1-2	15	CASSRPRQIHYGYTF	TGTGCCAGCAGCCGTCCCCGACAGATCCACTATGGCTACACCTTC
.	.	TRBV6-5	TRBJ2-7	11	CASMRHGKQYF	TGTGCCAGCATGAGACACGGAAAGCAGTACTTC
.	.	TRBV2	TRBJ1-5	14	CASTALSGVQPQHF	TGTGCCAGCACCGCCCTATCGGGGGTTCAGCCCCAGCATTTT
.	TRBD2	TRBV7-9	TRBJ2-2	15	CASTTGGRGTGELFF	TGTGCCAGCACCACAGGCGGGAGAGGCACCGGGGAGCTGTTTTTT
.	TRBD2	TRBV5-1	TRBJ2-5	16	CASSLALAGGKETQYF	TGCGCCAGCAGCTTGGCTTTAGCGGGGGGTAAGGAGACCCAGTACTTC
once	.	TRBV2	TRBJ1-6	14	CASTLGRQNSPLHF	TGTGCCAGCACCCTCGGCAGGCAGAATTCACCCCTCCACTTT
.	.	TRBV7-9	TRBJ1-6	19	CASSLSRSTVSSYNSPLHF	TGTGCCAGCAGCTTATCCCGTTCGACAGTAAGCTCCTATAATTCACCCCTCCACTTT
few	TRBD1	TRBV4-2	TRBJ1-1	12	CASSPTGVEAFF	TGTGCCAGCAGCCCGACAGGGGTAGAAGCTTTCTTT
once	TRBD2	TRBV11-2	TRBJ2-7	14	CASSISGSPYEQYF	TGTGCCAGCAGCATTAGCGGGAGTCCCTACGAGCAGTACTTC
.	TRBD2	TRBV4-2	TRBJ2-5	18	CASSQRTAGRVYQETQYF	TGTGCCAGCAGCCAAAGGACGGCCGGGAGGGTGTACCAAGAGACCCAGTACTTC
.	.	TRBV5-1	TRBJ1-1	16	CASSLAVRVMNTEAFF	TGCGCCAGCAGCTTGGCGGTACGAGTTATGAACACTGAAGCTTTCTTT
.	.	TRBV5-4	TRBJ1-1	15	CASSLDQGRGTEAFF	TGTGCCAGCAGCTTGGATCAGGGCCGGGGGACTGAAGCTTTCTTT
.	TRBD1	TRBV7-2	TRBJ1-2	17	CASSRAGGAALGRGYTF	TGTGCCAGCAGCCGGGCAGGGGGCGCGGCCCTAGGTCGAGGCTACACCTTC
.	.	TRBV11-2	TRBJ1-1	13	CASSPNLNTEAFF	TGTGCCAGCAGCCCTAACCTGAACACTGAAGCTTTCTTT
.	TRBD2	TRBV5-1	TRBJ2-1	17	CASSRGGTSGRYNEQFF	TGCGCCAGCAGCCGCGGGGGTACTAGCGGGAGGTACAATGAGCAGTTCTTC